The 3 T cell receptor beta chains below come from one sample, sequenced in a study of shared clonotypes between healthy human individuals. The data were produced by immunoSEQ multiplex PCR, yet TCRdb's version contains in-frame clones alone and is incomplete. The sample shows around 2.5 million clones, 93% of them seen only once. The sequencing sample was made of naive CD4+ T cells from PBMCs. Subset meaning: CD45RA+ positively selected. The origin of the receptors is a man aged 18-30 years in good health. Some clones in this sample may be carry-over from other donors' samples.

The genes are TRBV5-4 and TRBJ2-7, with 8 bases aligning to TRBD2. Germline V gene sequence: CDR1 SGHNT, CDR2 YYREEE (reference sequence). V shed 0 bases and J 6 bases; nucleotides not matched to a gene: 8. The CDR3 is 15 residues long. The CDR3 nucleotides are TGTGCCAGCAGCTTGGGTATACGGGAGGGCCCCGAGCAGTACTTC. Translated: CASSLGIREGPEQYF. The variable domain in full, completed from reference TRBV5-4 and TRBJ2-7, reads ETGVTQSPTHLIKTRGQQVTLRCSSQSGHNTVSWYQQALGQGPQFIFQYYREEENGRGNFPPRFSGLQFPNYSSELNVNALELDDSALYLCASSLGIREGPEQYFGPGTRLTVT.

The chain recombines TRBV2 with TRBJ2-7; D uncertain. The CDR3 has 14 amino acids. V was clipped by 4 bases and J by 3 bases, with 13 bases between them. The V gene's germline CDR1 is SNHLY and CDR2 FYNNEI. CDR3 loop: CASSGPTPFYEQYF. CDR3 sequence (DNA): TGTGCCAGCAGTGGACCCACGCCTTTCTACGAGCAGTACTTC.

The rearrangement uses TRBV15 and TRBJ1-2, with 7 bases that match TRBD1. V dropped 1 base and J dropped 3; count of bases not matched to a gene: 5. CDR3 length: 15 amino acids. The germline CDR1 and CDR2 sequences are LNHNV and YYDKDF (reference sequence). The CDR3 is CATSRGQGTYYGYTF. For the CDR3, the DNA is TGTGCCACCAGCAGAGGACAGGGAACTTACTATGGCTACACCTTC.